This is a list of T cell receptor beta chains from one sample in a study of shared clonotypes between healthy human individuals. Assay: immunoSEQ multiplex PCR; the TCRdb copy retains only in-frame clones and omits some. This sample has roughly 2.2 million clones, with roughly 90% found just once. The specimen was naive CD4+ T cells from PBMCs. These receptors were obtained from a man aged 18 to 30 in good health. Some clones in this sample may be carry-over from other donors' samples. Both conserved end residues are part of each CDR3. D genes are given only for firm matches. Only some rows state a clone size, as once, few, many or a class for expanded clones.

V	D	J	size	CDR3	DNA
TRBV15	TRBD1	TRBJ1-5	.	CATSTGQGSNQPQHF	TGTGCCACCAGCACAGGACAGGGAAGCAATCAGCCCCAGCATTTT
TRBV7-2	.	TRBJ2-1	.	CASSLVAGNNEQFF	TGTGCCAGCAGCTTAGTGGCGGGAAACAATGAGCAGTTCTTC
TRBV6-4	.	TRBJ2-2	.	CASSDELKSGELFF	TGTGCCAGCAGTGATGAGTTGAAGTCCGGGGAGCTGTTTTTT
TRBV29-1	.	TRBJ2-3	once	CSVGTVTDTQYF	TGCAGCGTTGGGACAGTCACAGATACGCAGTATTTT
TRBV11-2	.	TRBJ2-3	.	CASSFVSSALTDAGTQYF	TGTGCCAGCAGCTTTGTAAGTAGCGCTCTGACAGATGCTGGTACGCAGTATTTT
TRBV19	TRBD1	TRBJ1-2	.	CASSVTGTGKTYGYTF	TGTGCCAGTAGTGTAACCGGGACAGGGAAGACCTATGGCTACACCTTC
TRBV6-1	.	TRBJ1-1	.	CASSGGWGRWVLNTEAFF	TGTGCCAGCAGTGGAGGGTGGGGACGCTGGGTTTTGAACACTGAAGCTTTCTTT
TRBV9	.	TRBJ2-3	.	CASSVDALTDTQYF	TGTGCCAGCAGCGTAGACGCCCTCACAGATACGCAGTATTTT
TRBV6-1	.	TRBJ2-7	.	CASSEATRVYTYEQYF	TGTGCCAGCAGTGAAGCCACAAGGGTCTATACCTACGAGCAGTACTTC
TRBV5-1	.	TRBJ2-2	.	CASSLGAGADNTGELFF	TGCGCCAGCAGCTTGGGTGCAGGGGCAGATAACACCGGGGAGCTGTTTTTT
TRBV19	TRBD2	TRBJ2-5	.	CASSMDVWREGGTQYF	TGTGCCAGTAGTATGGATGTCTGGCGGGAGGGCGGGACCCAGTACTTC
TRBV5-4	.	TRBJ1-1	.	CASSLGPREKNTEAFF	TGTGCCAGCAGCTTGGGCCCGAGGGAGAAGAACACTGAAGCTTTCTTT
TRBV10-1	TRBD1	TRBJ2-2	.	CAKAGQGDTGELFF	TGCGCCAAAGCGGGACAGGGGGATACCGGGGAGCTGTTTTTT
TRBV18	.	TRBJ2-7	.	CASSLTTGGINEQYF	TGTGCCAGCTCCCTCACCACCGGGGGTATTAACGAGCAGTACTTC
TRBV28	.	TRBJ2-5	.	CASSFEGLRAQETQYF	TGTGCCAGCAGTTTTGAGGGCCTGCGGGCTCAAGAGACCCAGTACTTC
TRBV28	.	TRBJ1-5	.	CASSWSGIGNQPQHF	TGTGCCAGCAGTTGGAGTGGGATTGGAAATCAGCCCCAGCATTTT
TRBV28	TRBD1	TRBJ1-1	.	CASSSPGQGAFF	TGTGCCAGCAGTTCACCGGGACAGGGAGCTTTCTTT
TRBV5-1	TRBD1	TRBJ2-2	.	CASSLPGQSITGELFF	TGCGCCAGCAGCCTGCCGGGACAGAGCATTACCGGGGAGCTGTTTTTT
TRBV5-1	.	TRBJ2-5	.	CASSPTYATQYF	TGCGCCAGCAGCCCAACATATGCGACCCAGTACTTC
TRBV7-6	TRBD1	TRBJ2-7	.	CASSLVSLPKPGQTYEQYF	TGTGCCAGCAGCTTAGTTTCTTTACCTAAGCCGGGACAGACCTACGAGCAGTACTTC
TRBV5-1	TRBD1	TRBJ1-3	.	CASSPGTAYGNTIYF	TGCGCCAGCAGCCCGGGGACAGCTTATGGAAACACCATATATTTT
TRBV5-1	.	TRBJ2-2	.	CASSPPRGALGGELFF	TGCGCCAGCAGCCCGCCCCGGGGGGCCCTAGGCGGGGAGCTGTTTTTT
TRBV9	.	TRBJ2-7	.	CASSVVAESYEQYF	TGTGCCAGCAGCGTAGTAGCGGAGTCCTACGAGCAGTACTTC
TRBV10-3	.	TRBJ1-5	once	CAISAGNSNQPQHF	TGTGCCATCAGTGCAGGGAATAGCAATCAGCCCCAGCATTTT
TRBV7-3	.	TRBJ2-2	.	CASSPGRGTGELFF	TGTGCCAGCAGCCCCGGTCGAGGGACGGGGGAGCTGTTTTTT
TRBV9	.	TRBJ2-2	.	CASSVFHGELFF	TGTGCCAGCAGCGTATTTCACGGGGAGCTGTTTTTT
TRBV28	.	TRBJ2-2	.	CASSFPQGGTEPRTGELFF	TGTGCCAGCAGTTTCCCTCAGGGCGGGACTGAGCCCCGCACCGGGGAGCTGTTTTTT
TRBV7-2	.	TRBJ2-7	.	CASSQAGTHSYEQYF	TGTGCCAGCAGTCAAGCCGGGACCCACTCCTACGAGCAGTACTTC
TRBV7-9	.	TRBJ2-7	.	CASSSTQGLDPYEQYF	TGTGCCAGCAGCTCCACACAGGGTCTGGACCCCTACGAGCAGTACTTC
TRBV2	.	TRBJ2-3	.	CASRLGRGNTDTQYF	TGTGCCAGCAGACTCGGCAGGGGAAACACAGATACGCAGTATTTT
TRBV2	.	TRBJ2-5	.	CASIDSRGAGTQYF	TGTGCCAGCATAGACAGCCGGGGGGCGGGGACCCAGTACTTC
TRBV6-6	.	TRBJ2-7	.	CASSTAYEQYF	TGTGCCAGCAGTACCGCCTACGAGCAGTACTTC
TRBV11-1	.	TRBJ2-1	.	CASSFWTGGVGEQFF	TGTGCCAGCAGCTTCTGGACAGGCGGGGTGGGTGAGCAGTTCTTC
TRBV28	.	TRBJ2-2	.	CASSLLGGEYTGELFF	TGTGCCAGCAGTTTATTAGGAGGGGAGTACACCGGGGAGCTGTTTTTT
TRBV4-1	.	TRBJ2-7	.	CASSQDDTEVYEQYF	TGCGCCAGCAGCCAAGATGATACGGAGGTATACGAGCAGTACTTC
TRBV4-2	.	TRBJ1-1	few	CASSHRGSNTEAFF	TGTGCCAGCAGCCACAGGGGCTCGAACACTGAAGCTTTCTTT
TRBV30	TRBD2	TRBJ2-1	.	CAWSRLAGSDEQFF	TGTGCCTGGAGTCGACTAGCGGGATCGGATGAGCAGTTCTTC
TRBV5-6	.	TRBJ1-2	.	CASSLVEGEPYGYTF	TGTGCCAGCAGCTTGGTCGAAGGGGAGCCTTATGGCTACACCTTC
TRBV9	.	TRBJ2-1	once	CASSPRVYYNEQFF	TGTGCCAGCAGCCCCAGGGTGTACTACAATGAGCAGTTCTTC
TRBV11-2	.	TRBJ2-2	.	CASSLDLGAGELFF	TGTGCCAGCAGCTTAGATCTGGGCGCCGGGGAGCTGTTTTTT
TRBV4-1	.	TRBJ2-4	once	CASSLGAGSGAKNIQYF	TGCGCCAGCAGCCTTGGGGCAGGGAGTGGAGCCAAAAACATTCAGTACTTC
TRBV5-4	.	TRBJ2-3	once	CASSLGVVGDRGGTQYF	TGTGCCAGCAGCTTGGGAGTTGTGGGGGACCGTGGAGGTACGCAGTATTTT